These T cell receptor beta chains were read from a single sample in a study of blood T cells in healthy people across ages. MiXCR was run by TCRdb on the 5' RACE reads, yielding one entry per CDR3 protein. This sample has about 840,000 distinct CDR3 sequences, with about 29% found just once. This same sample was also part of a study on T cells of mothers and their children.

Sequencing was done on a sample of blood. The receptor set was obtained from a woman in her thirties or forties in good health. Each CDR3 is given with its conserved first and last residue. D genes are given only for firm matches. Only part of the rows carry a size: once, few, many, or a class if the clone is expanded.

V	size	D	J	DNA	CDR3
TRBV5-5	.	.	TRBJ2-5	TGTGCCAGCAGCTTGTTAAGTCTCCAGGGCTGGCGGGAGACCCAGTACTTC	CASSLLSLQGWRETQYF
TRBV20-1	.	TRBD1	TRBJ2-5	TGCAGTACCGCCGAGGGACAGGAGGAGACCCAGTACTTC	CSTAEGQEETQYF
TRBV9	.	.	TRBJ2-7	TGTGCCAGCAGCGTAACTCCAAACGTATACGAGCAGTACTTC	CASSVTPNVYEQYF
TRBV4-1	.	.	TRBJ2-3	TGCGCCACAATGGCTAGCACAGATACGCAGTATTTT	CATMASTDTQYF
TRBV7-3	many	.	TRBJ2-7	TGTGCCAGCAGCTTAGCGCCTTTCTACGAGCAGTACTTC	CASSLAPFYEQYF
TRBV4-1	many	TRBD2	TRBJ2-7	TGCGCCAGCAGCCAAGCACCGGGAGGGACGGTTACCTACGAGCAGTACTTC	CASSQAPGGTVTYEQYF
TRBV6-2/TRBV6-3	.	TRBD2	TRBJ2-3	TGTGCCAGCAGTGCGGGACTAGCGGCTAGCACAGATACGCAGTATTTT	CASSAGLAASTDTQYF
TRBV9	.	.	TRBJ1-4	TGTACCAGCAGCGTAGCGGCAGTTGCTGGCGAAAAACTGTTTTTT	CTSSVAAVAGEKLFF
TRBV28	many	.	TRBJ2-7	TGTGCCAGCAGTCCCCAAAGCTCCTACGAGCAGTACTTC	CASSPQSSYEQYF
TRBV7-8	many	.	TRBJ2-7	TGTGCCAGCAGCTTACCCCCCTACGAGCAGTACTTC	CASSLPPYEQYF
TRBV28	few	.	TRBJ1-5	TGTGCCAGCAGCAGGGTCGGTCAGCCCCAGCATTTT	CASSRVGQPQHF
TRBV2	few	TRBD1	TRBJ2-6	TGTGCCAGCGGAGGTCGCGAGACAGGGAATTATGGGGCCAACGTCCTGACTTTC	CASGGRETGNYGANVLTF
TRBV7-2	.	.	TRBJ1-2	TGTGCCAGCAGCTTAGCGGAGTCGGGGCCTGGCTACACCTTC	CASSLAESGPGYTF
TRBV20-1	many	TRBD1	TRBJ2-7	TGCAGTGCTAGCCTAGGGGGACAGGGGTTCTCCTACGAGCAGTACTTC	CSASLGGQGFSYEQYF
TRBV2	.	TRBD1	TRBJ1-2	TGTGCCAGCAGTTACGACAGGGAGGAATTCTATGGCTACACCTTC	CASSYDREEFYGYTF
TRBV28	few	TRBD2	TRBJ2-3	TGTGCCAGCAGGCGGACTAGCGGGGGGCGTTACACAGATACGCAGTATTTT	CASRRTSGGRYTDTQYF
TRBV6-2/TRBV6-3	few	TRBD1	TRBJ1-1	TGTGCCAGCAGTACGGACAGGGGAACTACCCTTGCCGAAGCTTTCTTT	CASSTDRGTTLAEAFF
TRBV20-1	few	.	TRBJ2-7	TGCAGCGCTAGGGCGCTGGGACGTAGCTACGAGCAGTACTTC	CSARALGRSYEQYF
TRBV20-1	few	TRBD1	TRBJ2-7	TGCAGTGCTAGCAATACCGGGACAGGGGCAAACGAGCAGTACTTC	CSASNTGTGANEQYF
TRBV7-3	many	.	TRBJ2-1	TGTGCCAGCAGCTTAACAGGGGGGAGGGTCAATGAGCAGTTCTTC	CASSLTGGRVNEQFF
TRBV7-2	.	TRBD2	TRBJ2-2	TGTGCCAGCAGCTTAGATGCGCGGGGGGGCCACGGGGAGCTGTTTTTT	CASSLDARGGHGELFF
TRBV7-6	many	.	TRBJ2-7	TGTGCCAGCAGCCCACCGGGGCGGGCCTACGAGCAGTACTTC	CASSPPGRAYEQYF
TRBV18	few	.	TRBJ2-5	TGTGCCAGCTCACCACGGTCCAGGGAAGAGACCCAGTACTTC	CASSPRSREETQYF
TRBV9	few	.	TRBJ1-2	TGTGCCGGCAGCGTAATCCGGGACAAGGATGGCTACACCTTC	CAGSVIRDKDGYTF
TRBV3-1	few	TRBD1	TRBJ2-5	TGTGCCAGCAGCCAATTCGACAGGGCTGAGCAGTACTTC	CASSQFDRAEQYF
TRBV7-6	many	.	TRBJ2-1	TGTGCCAGCAGCTTCCAATCCTACAATGAGCAGTTCTTC	CASSFQSYNEQFF
TRBV29-1	.	.	TRBJ2-3	TGCAGCGTTGGCCCGGGGGCAGATACGCAGTATTTT	CSVGPGADTQYF
TRBV15	.	TRBD1	TRBJ2-3	TGTGCCACCAGCAGAGTGCGTCCAGGACAGGGCGCCGGTACGCAGTATTTT	CATSRVRPGQGAGTQYF
TRBV5-6	.	.	TRBJ2-1	TGTGCCAGCAGCTCCTGGGCGTCAAGGGGTGACAATGAGCAGTTCTTC	CASSSWASRGDNEQFF
TRBV10-2	many	.	TRBJ1-5	TGCGCCAGCAGTGAGATGGGGGGAGATCAGCCCCAGCATTTT	CASSEMGGDQPQHF
TRBV7-6	many	TRBD1	TRBJ1-2	TGTGCCAGCAGCTTAGCGGGGACAGGGAACTATGGCTACACCTTC	CASSLAGTGNYGYTF
TRBV11-2	.	.	TRBJ2-1	TGTGCCAGCTCCACCCATTGGGGACTCCTCTACAATGAGCAGTTCTTC	CASSTHWGLLYNEQFF
TRBV2	.	.	TRBJ2-3	TGTGCCAGCAGTGTCCCCCTCGACACAGATACGCAGTATTTT	CASSVPLDTDTQYF
TRBV20-1	.	.	TRBJ1-5	TGCAGTGCTAGTTCTGGCACCAATCAGCCCCAGCATTTT	CSASSGTNQPQHF
TRBV6-5	many	.	TRBJ1-2	TGTGCCAGCAGTTACCGTTTGGGAGATGGCTACACCTTC	CASSYRLGDGYTF
TRBV5-5	many	.	TRBJ2-7	TGTGCCAGCAGCCCCACCCTCTACGAGCAGTACTTC	CASSPTLYEQYF
TRBV7-2	.	.	TRBJ2-5	TGTGCCAGCAGCTTGGGGGACCCAAGGCGGCAGTACTTC	CASSLGDPRRQYF
TRBV7-2	.	TRBD1	TRBJ1-1	TGTGCCAGCAGCTCTGGACAGGGGTCCACTGAAGCTTTCTTT	CASSSGQGSTEAFF
TRBV10-3	many	TRBD1	TRBJ2-3	TGTGCCATCAGGACAGGGATTGGCGCAGATACGCAGTATTTT	CAIRTGIGADTQYF
TRBV2	few	.	TRBJ1-5	TGTGCCAGCAGTCTTGGACACAATAGCAATCAGCCCCAGCATTTT	CASSLGHNSNQPQHF
TRBV10-3	.	TRBD1	TRBJ1-4	TGTGCCAGACAGAAGAACCGGGACAGGGGGGATAATGAAAAACTGTTTTTT	CARQKNRDRGDNEKLFF
TRBV2	.	TRBD1	TRBJ2-1	TGTGCCAGCAGTGGCGACAGGGCCTCCTACAATGAGCAGTTCTTC	CASSGDRASYNEQFF
TRBV28	.	.	TRBJ1-2	TGTGCCAGCATCTCCTGGCAGGGGAGGAACTATGGCTACACCTTC	CASISWQGRNYGYTF
TRBV11-2	many	.	TRBJ2-1	TGTGCCAGCAGCTTGACACGATACAATGAGCAGTTCTTC	CASSLTRYNEQFF
TRBV2	.	.	TRBJ2-2	TGTGCCAGCATCGCAGACTTTACCGGGGAGCTGTTTTTT	CASIADFTGELFF
TRBV7-3	many	.	TRBJ1-6	TGTGCCAGCAGCTTAACGCCGGGAGCCCCCAATTCACCCCTCCACTTT	CASSLTPGAPNSPLHF
TRBV6-2/TRBV6-3	.	.	TRBJ2-5	TGTGCCAGCAACCCCGGGCTTCGAGGTACCCAGTACTTC	CASNPGLRGTQYF
TRBV11-2	.	.	TRBJ2-1	TGTGCCAGCAGCCCTACTAACGGGCATCAGCAGTTCTTC	CASSPTNGHQQFF
TRBV20-1	many	.	TRBJ2-7	TGCAGTGCTAGCCCTTCCCGGGTCGAGCAGTACTTC	CSASPSRVEQYF
TRBV19	many	.	TRBJ2-5	TGTGCCAGTTCTCTGGTCGACCAAGAGACCCAGTACTTC	CASSLVDQETQYF
TRBV11-2	.	.	TRBJ2-7	TGTGCCAGCAGCTCGCCCCTCGGATCCGAGCAGTACTTC	CASSSPLGSEQYF
TRBV30	once	.	TRBJ1-5	TGTGCCTGGAGTGTAGGGGGGGCCAGGACCAATCAGCCCCAGCATTTT	CAWSVGGARTNQPQHF
TRBV6-4	many	.	TRBJ2-7	TGTGCCAGCAGTGACAGGCCCCTACGAGAGCAGTACTTC	CASSDRPLREQYF
TRBV10-3	.	.	TRBJ2-7	TGTGCCATCAGCGGACTCTACGGGAATGAGCAGTACTTC	CAISGLYGNEQYF